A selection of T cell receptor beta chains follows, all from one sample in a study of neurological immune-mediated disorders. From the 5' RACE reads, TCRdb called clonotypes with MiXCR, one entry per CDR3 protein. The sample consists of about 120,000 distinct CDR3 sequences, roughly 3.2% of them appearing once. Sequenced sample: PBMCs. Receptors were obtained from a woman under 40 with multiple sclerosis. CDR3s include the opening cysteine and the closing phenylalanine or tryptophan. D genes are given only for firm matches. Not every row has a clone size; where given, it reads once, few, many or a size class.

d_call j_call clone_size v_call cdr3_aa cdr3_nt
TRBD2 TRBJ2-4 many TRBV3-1 CASSQGVRASGRLAKNIQYF TGTGCCAGCAGCCAAGGGGTCCGAGCTAGCGGGAGATTAGCCAAAAACATTCAGTACTTC
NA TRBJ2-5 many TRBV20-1 CSALEEGETQYF TGCAGTGCCCTAGAGGAGGGTGAGACCCAGTACTTC
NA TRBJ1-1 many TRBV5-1 CASSVDLNTEAFF TGCGCCAGCAGCGTAGACTTGAACACTGAAGCTTTCTTT
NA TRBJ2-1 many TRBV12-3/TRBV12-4 CASSLETEQFF TGTGCCAGCAGCCTTGAGACGGAGCAGTTCTTC
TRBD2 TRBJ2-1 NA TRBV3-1 CASTSYERGNEQFF TGTGCCAGCACCTCCTACGAGCGGGGGAATGAGCAGTTCTTC
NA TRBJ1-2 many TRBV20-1 CSARRGNTYGYTF TGCAGTGCTAGACGCGGGAACACTTATGGCTACACCTTC
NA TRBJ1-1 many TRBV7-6 CASSLVPGTEAFF TGTGCCAGCAGCTTAGTCCCCGGGACTGAAGCTTTCTTT
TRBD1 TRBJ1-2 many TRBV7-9 CASSSRQGAYGYTF TGTGCCAGCAGCTCAAGACAGGGTGCCTATGGCTACACCTTC
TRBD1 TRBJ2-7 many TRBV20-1 CSATPEDRVLYEQYF TGCAGTGCTACACCCGAGGACAGGGTTCTCTACGAGCAGTACTTC
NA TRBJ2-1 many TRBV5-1 CASSLDWQSYNEQFF TGCGCCAGCAGCTTGGACTGGCAATCCTACAATGAGCAGTTCTTC
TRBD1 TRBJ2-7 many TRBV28 CASRGDRVYEQYF TGTGCCAGCAGGGGGGACAGAGTCTACGAGCAGTACTTC
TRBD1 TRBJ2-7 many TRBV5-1 CASSRTGSSYEQYF TGCGCCAGCAGCAGGACAGGGAGCTCCTACGAGCAGTACTTC
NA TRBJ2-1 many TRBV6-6 CASSQADNEQFF TGTGCCAGCAGTCAAGCGGACAATGAGCAGTTCTTC
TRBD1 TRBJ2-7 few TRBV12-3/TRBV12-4 CASSLPDRVIGEQYF TGTGCCAGCAGTTTGCCCGACAGGGTGATAGGAGAGCAGTACTTC
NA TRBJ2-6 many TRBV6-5 CATAIPGANVLTF TGTGCCACCGCAATACCTGGGGCCAACGTCCTGACTTTC
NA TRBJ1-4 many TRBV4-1 CASSQEGAGVNEKLFF TGCGCCAGCAGCCAAGAAGGGGCAGGGGTTAATGAAAAACTGTTTTTT
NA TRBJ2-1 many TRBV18 CASSKPDNEQFF TGTGCCAGCTCTAAACCCGACAATGAGCAGTTCTTC
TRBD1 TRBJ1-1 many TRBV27 CASSLAGTGVEAFF TGTGCCAGCAGTTTAGCCGGGACAGGGGTTGAAGCTTTCTTT
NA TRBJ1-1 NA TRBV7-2 CASSLALAGRTEAFF TGTGCCAGCAGCTTAGCGCTAGCAGGGCGCACTGAAGCTTTCTTT
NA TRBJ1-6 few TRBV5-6 CASRRQFNSPLHF TGTGCCAGCAGACGACAGTTCAATTCACCCCTCCACTTT
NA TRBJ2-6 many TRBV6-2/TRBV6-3 CASSLSQGRLTF TGTGCCAGCAGTTTGTCGCAGGGAAGGCTGACTTTC
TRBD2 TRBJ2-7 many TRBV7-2 CASSFRPSGPSSYEQYF TGTGCCAGCAGCTTTCGTCCTAGCGGGCCGAGCTCCTACGAGCAGTACTTC
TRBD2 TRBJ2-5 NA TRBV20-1 CSARSKREGGETQYF TGCAGTGCTAGGAGTAAGCGGGAGGGCGGAGAGACCCAGTACTTC
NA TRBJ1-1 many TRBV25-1 CASSDRWGTEAFF TGTGCCAGCAGCGATCGATGGGGCACTGAAGCTTTCTTT
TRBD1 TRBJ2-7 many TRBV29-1 CSVEEATGRTYEQYF TGCAGCGTTGAAGAAGCGACAGGGCGGACCTACGAGCAGTACTTC
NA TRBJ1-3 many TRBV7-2 CASSLAGNTIYF TGTGCCAGCAGCTTAGCTGGAAACACCATATATTTT
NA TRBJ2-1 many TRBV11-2 CASSDGGGSLNEQFF TGTGCCAGCAGCGACGGGGGCGGGAGTCTGAATGAGCAGTTCTTC